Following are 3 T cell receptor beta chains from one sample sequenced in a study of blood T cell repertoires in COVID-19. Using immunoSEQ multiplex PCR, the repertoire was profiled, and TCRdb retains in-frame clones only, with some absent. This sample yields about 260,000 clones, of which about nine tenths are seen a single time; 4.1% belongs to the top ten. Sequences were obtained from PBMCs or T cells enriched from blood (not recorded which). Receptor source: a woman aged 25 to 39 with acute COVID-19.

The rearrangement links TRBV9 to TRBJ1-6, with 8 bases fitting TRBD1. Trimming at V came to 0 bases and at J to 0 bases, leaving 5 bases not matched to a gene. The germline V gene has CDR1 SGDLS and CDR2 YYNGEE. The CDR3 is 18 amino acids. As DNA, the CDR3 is TGTGCCAGCAGCGTAGGGTGGACAGGGAGCTCCTATAATTCACCCCTCCACTTT. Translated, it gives CASSVGWTGSSYNSPLHF.

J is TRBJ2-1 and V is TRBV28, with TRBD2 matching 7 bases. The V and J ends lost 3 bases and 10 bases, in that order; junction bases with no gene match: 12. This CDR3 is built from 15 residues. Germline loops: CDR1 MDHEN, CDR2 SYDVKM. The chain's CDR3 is CASSLGTIPLGEQFF. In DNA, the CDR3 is TGTGCCAGCAGTTTGGGGACTATCCCCCTTGGGGAGCAGTTCTTC.

The CDR3 loop reads CASSSHDRVAGNTIYF. The CDR3, as DNA: TGTGCCAGCAGTTCCCACGACAGGGTTGCGGGAAACACCATATATTTT. The rearrangement joins TRBV28 to TRBJ1-3; 7 bases agree with TRBD1. The CDR3 sequence is 16 residues long. The V gene's germline CDR1 is MDHEN and CDR2 SYDVKM. Losses at the gene ends were 4 bases for V and 4 bases for J; bases not matched to a gene: 10. The variable domain in full, with the rest retrieved from reference TRBV28 and TRBJ1-3, is DVKVTQSSRYLVKRTGEKVFLECVQDMDHENMFWYRQDPGLGLRLIYFSYDVKMKEKGDIPEGYSVSREKKERFSLILESASTNQTSMYLCASSSHDRVAGNTIYFGEGSWLTVV.